The source of this T cell receptor (beta chain) is a study of T cell responses to AZD1222 COVID-19 vaccine. This clone was found a few times. Its target is not known. Libraries were prepared by immunoSEQ multiplex PCR; TCRdb keeps only in-frame clonotypes and omits some of them. The sample lists 25,000 or so clones; 92% were seen once. V trimming: 4 bases; J trimming: 1 base; junction bases outside the gene matches: 6. Germline assignment: CDR1 SGDLS and CDR2 YYNGEE. This CDR3 spans 17 amino acids. Study-wide results and limits: Clonal diversity was possibly underestimated, and white British individuals and females predominated among donors.

Sequenced here: peripheral blood, sampled 28 days after the second AZD1222 dose. The chain joins TRBV9 to TRBJ2-2; the match to TRBD2 covers 11 bases. The source is an adult who received the AZD1222 COVID-19 vaccine. CDR3 sequence reads: CASSTQGLAGNTGELFF. For the CDR3, the DNA is TGTGCCAGCAGCACTCAAGGACTAGCGGGGAACACCGGGGAGCTGTTTTTT.